Listed below are T cell receptor beta chains from one sample, sequenced in a study of cytomegalovirus exposure and HLA in healthy donors. TCRdb's table, derived via immunoSEQ multiplex PCR, lists solely in-frame clones and lacks some. The data hold roughly 160,000 clones, with roughly 79% observed a single time. Sequencing used PBMCs. These receptors were collected from a young man in good health and CMV-seronegative. Each CDR3 is given with its conserved first and last residue. The D gene is left open where the match is weak. Only some rows state a clone size, as once, few, many or a class for expanded clones.

once	TRBV6-5	TRBJ2-7	-	TGTGCCAGCAGCCTCTGGGGCAACTCCTACGAGCAGTACTTC	CASSLWGNSYEQYF
-	TRBV7-2	TRBJ2-1	-	TGTGCCAGCAGCTTAGTATTTGAGCAGTTCTTC	CASSLVFEQFF
-	TRBV7-3	TRBJ2-7	TRBD2	TGTGCCAGCAGCTTAGGCGGGAGAAACTTGAACGAGCAGTACTTC	CASSLGGRNLNEQYF
-	TRBV18	TRBJ2-3	TRBD2	TGTGCCAGCTCTCCCGGGACTAGCGGGAGTACAGATACGCAGTATTTT	CASSPGTSGSTDTQYF
few	TRBV15	TRBJ2-4	TRBD2	TGTGCCACCAGCAGAGGGGCCAGGACTAGCGGGGTAAACATTCAGTACTTC	CATSRGARTSGVNIQYF
-	TRBV29-1	TRBJ2-3	-	TGCAGCGGGGGGCACATAGATACGCAGTATTTT	CSGGHIDTQYF
-	TRBV5-1	TRBJ2-1	TRBD1	TGCGCCAGCAGCAAAGGACAGGGGGGTTTCTACAATGAGCAGTTCTTC	CASSKGQGGFYNEQFF
few	TRBV4-1	TRBJ1-5	-	TGCGCCAGCAGCCAAGAGAAGGGGGTGGTGGTCAATCAGCCCCAGCATTTT	CASSQEKGVVVNQPQHF
-	TRBV5-1	TRBJ1-3	-	TGCGCCAGCAGCTTGGACCAGGCCCCCAGCTCTGGAAACACCATATATTTT	CASSLDQAPSSGNTIYF
-	TRBV15	TRBJ2-3	-	TGTGCCACCAGCAGCCCGAAAGGGACTAGCACAGATACGCAGTATTTT	CATSSPKGTSTDTQYF
-	TRBV6-5	TRBJ1-6	-	TGTGCCACCGGGACATACAATTCACCCCTCCACTTT	CATGTYNSPLHF
few	TRBV7-3	TRBJ2-2	-	TGTGCCAGCCGTAGTTCGCTGAACACCGGGGAGCTGTTTTTT	CASRSSLNTGELFF
few	TRBV9	TRBJ2-5	TRBD2	TGTGCCAGCAGCGTAGGGGGCGGGAGCGGAGAGACCCAGTACTTC	CASSVGGGSGETQYF
-	TRBV15	TRBJ1-6	-	TGTGCCACCAGAGGGAGGGTGGGTAATTCACCCCTCCACTTT	CATRGRVGNSPLHF
-	TRBV6-5	TRBJ1-1	TRBD1	TGTGCCAGCAGCACAGGACAGGGCCGTGACACTGAAGCTTTCTTT	CASSTGQGRDTEAFF
-	TRBV15	TRBJ2-2	TRBD2	TGTGCCACCAGCAGAAAGCGGGGGGCGCCCACCGGGGAGCTGTTTTTT	CATSRKRGAPTGELFF
-	TRBV9	TRBJ2-2	-	TGTGCCAGCAGCGTAGGAGAGGGTTTTACTACCGGGGAGCTGTTTTTT	CASSVGEGFTTGELFF
-	TRBV7-2	TRBJ1-1	-	TGTGCCAGCAGCTTAGGGCGGGGGGCTGAAGCTTTCTTT	CASSLGRGAEAFF
once	TRBV19	TRBJ1-5	-	TGTGCCAGTAGTATACCTCAGGGGAATCAGCCCCAGCATTTT	CASSIPQGNQPQHF
few	TRBV6-4	TRBJ2-3	-	TGTGCCAGCAGCCGCGGGGCTTCGGGCACAGATACGCAGTATTTT	CASSRGASGTDTQYF
once	TRBV12-5	TRBJ2-3	TRBD1	TGTGCTAGTGGCCCACCCGGGACAGGGGCAGATACGCAGTATTTT	CASGPPGTGADTQYF
-	TRBV6-6	TRBJ1-2	-	TGTGCCAGCAGTCCGGACACCCGTAACTATGGCTACACCTTC	CASSPDTRNYGYTF
-	TRBV4-2	TRBJ1-4	-	TGTGCCAGCAGCCAAGGGCGGCAGCTGAATGAAAAACTGTTTTTT	CASSQGRQLNEKLFF
-	TRBV7-9	TRBJ2-7	TRBD2	TGTGCCAGCAGCTTAGGAGCGTCTAGCGGGGGGTACGAGCAGTACTTC	CASSLGASSGGYEQYF
few	TRBV5-6	TRBJ2-6	TRBD2	TGTGCCAGCAGCTTGGTCGGGGGGTCAGGGGCCAACGTCCTGACTTTC	CASSLVGGSGANVLTF
-	TRBV7-6	TRBJ2-5	TRBD1	TGTGCCAGCAGCTTAGACAGGGGGTTGGAGACCCAGTACTTC	CASSLDRGLETQYF
-	TRBV5-1	TRBJ1-4	TRBD1	TGCGCCAGCAGCTCGACAGGGGTTTCCAATGAAAAACTGTTTTTT	CASSSTGVSNEKLFF
-	TRBV7-2	TRBJ2-5	TRBD1	TGTGCCAGCAGCTTAGTTTCCGGGACAGGATACCAAGAGACCCAGTACTTC	CASSLVSGTGYQETQYF
-	TRBV21-1	TRBJ2-4	-	TGTGCCAGCAGCAAAGCGCTTGGGACAGGGAAGGGAAACATTCAGTACTTC	CASSKALGTGKGNIQYF
-	TRBV18	TRBJ1-5	-	TGTGCCAGCTCACCACCTGTCGGACTGAGCAATCAGCCCCAGCATTTT	CASSPPVGLSNQPQHF
-	TRBV4-3	TRBJ1-1	-	TGCGCCAGCAGCCAAGATCTAGCCTGGAACACTGAAGCTTTCTTT	CASSQDLAWNTEAFF
-	TRBV7-2	TRBJ2-3	TRBD2	TGTGCCAGCAGCTTCCGGCGGGGGTACACAGATACGCAGTATTTT	CASSFRRGYTDTQYF
-	TRBV11-2	TRBJ2-7	-	TGTGCCAGCAGCTTAGTCCCAGGGAAGCAGTACTTC	CASSLVPGKQYF
-	TRBV27	TRBJ1-2	TRBD1	TGTGCCAGCAGTTCCCAGGGACAGCGCTATGGCTACACCTTC	CASSSQGQRYGYTF
-	TRBV27	TRBJ2-7	-	TGTGCCAGCAGAAGCCGGGAAGTGCAGTACTTC	CASRSREVQYF
-	TRBV6-5	TRBJ2-5	-	TGTGCAACGGCCGGAGGGGGAGGGAGTCCAGAGACCCAGTACTTC	CATAGGGGSPETQYF
-	TRBV5-5	TRBJ2-5	-	TGTGCCAGCAGCCTCTCCCCAGGGGAGACCCAGTACTTC	CASSLSPGETQYF
-	TRBV5-5	TRBJ1-4	TRBD1	TGTGCCAGCAGTTTCGGACAGGCCCTTTGGGAAAAACTGTTTTTT	CASSFGQALWEKLFF
-	TRBV5-1	TRBJ1-1	-	TGCGCCAGCAGCTTGAGGGGTCAGGGGAGGGTAGCCACTGAAGCTTTCTTT	CASSLRGQGRVATEAFF
-	TRBV5-8	TRBJ1-5	-	TGTGCCAGCAGCCCAGGGGTCGATCAGCCCCAGCATTTT	CASSPGVDQPQHF
-	TRBV29-1	TRBJ2-7	TRBD2	TGCAGCGTCCTTGGACTAGCGGGGCCCTACGAGCAGTACTTC	CSVLGLAGPYEQYF
few	TRBV7-6	TRBJ2-7	TRBD1	TGTGCCAGCAGCCCGACAGGGCCCTACGAGCAGTACTTC	CASSPTGPYEQYF
once	TRBV4-1	TRBJ1-4	-	TGCGCCAGCAGCCAAGATGCCCAGGGGCGCGAAAAACTGTTTTTT	CASSQDAQGREKLFF